This T cell receptor beta chain was retrieved from a study of blood T cell repertoires in COVID-19. In the study overall: PBMCs, B-cell-depleted T cells, or T cells provided the cDNA or gDNA that made up the material.

Original processing methods: Amplification from reference gene primers served as the basis for estimated nucleated cell counts. Measured with immunoSEQ multiplex PCR; TCRdb has only the in-frame clones, and not every one. V and J calls and clone size are copied from that table; D and trimming were computed from the DNA. The data show just over 350,000 clones, more than 85% seen once. Participants reported their clinical history, and cohort assignment relied on those reports. Recovered status in Cohort 3 required two negative PCRs, clearance, or symptom resolution. CDR1 is SGHRS, CDR2 YFSETQ, per germline. The CDR3 is 14 residues long. V was clipped by 5 bases and J by 3 bases; unmatched bases: 5.

The TCR was taken from a woman aged 30 to 39 who had recovered from COVID-19. The sequencing sample was made of PBMCs or T cells enriched from blood (not recorded which). The J gene is TRBJ1-1, the V gene TRBV5-1; 9 nucleotides match TRBD1. As DNA, the CDR3 is TGCGCCAGCAGGTCAGGGACAGGGTACACTGAAGCTTTCTTT. Protein: CASRSGTGYTEAFF.